This TCR beta chain was captured in a study of shared clonotypes between healthy human individuals (dated by TCRdb to 2018 to 2021). About the full investigation: A couple of women and a few men aged 18 to 49 years were included in the cohort. To increase sequencing depth and limit assay-specific biases, TCR repertoire library preparation and sequencing were carried out by different laboratories using diverse techniques. For each donor, CD4 naive and CD4 memory were each run on three plates, CD8 naive on two plates, and CD8 memory on one plate. To estimate repertoire size and how much clonotype sharing occurs between individuals, the study deeply sequenced the blood TCR repertoires of about 5 healthy adults. Per donor, leukapheresis produced somewhere between about 0.9 and 9.5 billion PBMCs.

The research as a whole found: Naive subsets generally had larger estimated clonotype richness than memory subsets. About 5% of naive CD4, around 4% of naive CD8, roughly 2.4% of memory CD4, and approximately 0.4% of memory CD8 clonotypes were shared across four donors. Sampling was restricted to blood, and TCR repertoires in tissues likely differ from the TCR repertoires found in blood. Even with the large sequencing depth, rarefaction of the sorted-subset datasets indicated that sequencing was incomplete. The genetic and exposure-history diversity represented was limited by the small number of donors. Clonotypes shared by all four sorted-subset donors showed higher generation probabilities than non-shared clonotypes. Based on pairwise subsampling, the degree of clonotype sharing among donors was expected to be affected by sequencing depth.

The germline ends are 11 bases apart after V is trimmed by 6 bases and J by 5 bases. Taken from the germline V gene, the CDR1 and CDR2 loops are SNHLY and FYNNEI. Its CDR3 holds 13 amino acids, cysteine through phenylalanine. CDR3 DNA only is kept here, 39 bases in frame from base 1. As concerns this clone: There is no known antigen for this receptor. No base quality values were provided; no much bigger clone lies one nucleotide off. The sample contains more than one DNA sequence encoding this CDR3.

Using the deep immunoSEQ assay, TCR CDR3 regions were amplified from genomic DNA by multiplex PCR. Extracted genomic DNA from each cell subset was distributed evenly across all wells of several immunoSEQ 96-well plates, and each plate was treated as a replicate. Each replicate PCR for sorted subsets received approximately 200 ng genomic DNA, equal to about 30,000 T cell genomes. The purified libraries were quantified using a Qubit 3.0 fluorometer, sized with a Bioanalyzer 2100, and then quantified again using the KAPA Library Quantification kit. Every immunoSEQ 96-well plate was sequenced on a dedicated single-read 150-cycle Illumina NextSeq 550 flow cell. As for the original processing: Because the immunoSEQ output held only junctional sequences and lacked quality scores, the filtering could not match the filtering applied to full-length reads. Sequences were annotated with PyIR, a Python wrapper for IgBLAST v1.9, and V/J genes and CDR3 were assigned using IMGT germline references. Reads were filtered out if the reads had weak V/J assignments (E-value above 1e-6), no CDR3, stop codons, out-of-frame junctions, or ambiguous translated residues. V3J clonotypes were defined as sequences sharing the same inferred V gene, J gene, and CDR3 amino acid sequence. To compute the percentage overlap between repertoires, the number of shared unique clonotypes was divided by the size of the smaller repertoire. Richness of each repertoire was evaluated using RTK rarefaction, the Chao1 estimator, and Recon v2.1 estimates of unobserved clonotypes. Generation probabilities were computed with OLGA for all TCRbeta clonotypes obtained by the gDNA method from several donors. This immuneACCESS table, as held by TCRdb, lists in-frame sequences with V and J called but not all clones. Of the missing ones, under half trace to an unresolved V gene in checked studies; the others have no known cause. V and J calls and clone size follow that table, whereas D and trimming were derived from the DNA. The sample table lists some 630,000 clones, 55% to 75% of them with a count of one. The ten largest make up about 1.7% of the sample.

The donors were healthy, HIV-negative adults with no recently reported acute infections or vaccinations. Every donor was a Caucasian adult residing in Nashville, Tennessee, USA. CD4+ T cells were enriched by magnetic negative selection; naive cells were then positively selected on CD45RA, and the negative fraction formed the memory subset. After blood collection by leukapheresis, PBMCs were isolated using Ficoll-Histopaque density gradient centrifugation and then cryopreserved in the vapor phase of liquid nitrogen. Analytical flow cytometry was used to check the purity and quantity of each magnetically sorted T cell population. Genomic DNA was isolated from every sorted fraction and measured by UV absorbance on a Nanodrop 2000c.

This receptor chain uses TRBV2 and TRBJ2-1; tentative D gene TRBD2, with 5 bases matching. The clonotype was recovered from a woman aged 30 to 39 in good health. Source material: memory CD4+ T cells sorted from blood. This specimen's cell subset or site label, interpreted: CD45RA-negative fraction. The DNA sequence is given as TGTGCCAGCAGGGCGGGTATTCACAATGAGCAGTTCTTC. Its protein product is CASRAGIHNEQFF.